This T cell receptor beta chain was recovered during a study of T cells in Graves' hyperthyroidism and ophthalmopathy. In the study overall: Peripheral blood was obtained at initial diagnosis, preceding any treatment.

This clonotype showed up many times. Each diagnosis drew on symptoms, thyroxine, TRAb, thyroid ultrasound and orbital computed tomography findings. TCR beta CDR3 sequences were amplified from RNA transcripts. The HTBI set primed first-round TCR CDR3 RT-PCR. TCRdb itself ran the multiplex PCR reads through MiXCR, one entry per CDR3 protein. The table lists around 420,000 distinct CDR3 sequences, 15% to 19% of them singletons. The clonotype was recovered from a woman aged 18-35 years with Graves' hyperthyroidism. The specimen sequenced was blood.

Here the CDR3 reads CASSFGGANQPQHF. DNA for the CDR3: TGTGCCAGCAGCTTTGGGGGAGCCAATCAGCCCCAGCATTTT. The chain carries TRBV27 and TRBJ1-5; the D gene is possibly TRBD1 (5 bases). V was pared by 6 bases and J by 3 bases, with 12 bases between. This CDR3 has 14 residues. The germline gives CDR1 MNHEY, CDR2 SMNVEV (reference sequence).